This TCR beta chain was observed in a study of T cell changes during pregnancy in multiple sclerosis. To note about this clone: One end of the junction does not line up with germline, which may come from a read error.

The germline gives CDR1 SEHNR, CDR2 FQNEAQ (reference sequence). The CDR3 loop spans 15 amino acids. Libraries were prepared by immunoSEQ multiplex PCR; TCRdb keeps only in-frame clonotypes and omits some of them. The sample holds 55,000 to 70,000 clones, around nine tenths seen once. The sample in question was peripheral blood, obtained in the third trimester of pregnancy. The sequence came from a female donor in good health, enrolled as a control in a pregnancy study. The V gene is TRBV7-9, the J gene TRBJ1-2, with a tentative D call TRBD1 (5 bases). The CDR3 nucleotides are TGTGCCAGCAGCTTAGGGGGCAGGGCAGAGTGGACCTATTCCTTC. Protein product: CASSLGGRAEWTYSF.